This T cell receptor beta chain appears in the sequencing data of a study of blood T cell repertoires in COVID-19. About the research overall: Acute and convalescent COVID-19 specimens originated in the United States, Italy and Spain. T cells, B-cell-depleted T cells, or PBMCs supplied cDNA or gDNA.

The germline CDR1 and CDR2 sequences are SGHDN and FVKESK. V was trimmed by 3 bases and J by 8 bases, leaving 7 bases between them. The CDR3 has 11 amino acids. Original processing methods: Estimation of nucleated cell counts relied on the amplification of reference gene primers. Libraries were prepared by immunoSEQ multiplex PCR; TCRdb keeps only in-frame clonotypes and omits some of them. V and J calls and clone size come straight from that table; D and trimming were deduced from the DNA. The sample shows roughly 150,000 clones, around 92% of them seen only once. What was sequenced was peripheral blood. The clonotype originates from a man between 60 and 75 years old with acute or convalescent COVID-19. The chain links TRBV14 to TRBJ1-2; D remains ambiguous. DNA for the CDR3: TGTGCCAGCAGCCAGAGAAACGGCTACACCTTC. Its translation is CASSQRNGYTF. Full variable domain (outside the CDR3, taken from reference TRBV14 and TRBJ1-2): EAGVTQFPSHSVIEKGQTVTLRCDPISGHDNLYWYRRVMGKEIKFLLHFVKESKQDESGMPNNRFLAERTGGTYSTLKVQPAELEDSGVYFCASSQRNGYTFGSGTRLTVV.